Listed below are T cell receptor beta chains from one sample, sequenced in a study of T cells after yellow fever vaccination. Each CDR3 protein gets one entry after TCRdb re-called the 5' RACE reads with MiXCR. The sample contains 300,000 to 400,000 distinct CDR3 sequences, 8.5% to 10% of which appear only once. Source: PBMCs, taken on the day of the first yellow fever vaccination. The receptors were sampled from a man aged 18-30 years who received the YFV17D yellow fever vaccine. The CDR3 runs from the conserved cysteine through the conserved F or W.

TRBV9	TRBJ1-2	CASSAPFYGYTF
TRBV5-1	TRBJ2-7	CASSWGTGGNEQYF
TRBV7-3	TRBJ2-2	CASSPPSGIGLTGELFF
TRBV5-1	TRBJ2-3	CASSLNLPSTDTQYF
TRBV5-1	TRBJ2-7	CASSSRQGLYEQYF
TRBV2	TRBJ1-1	CASRGLPGGTEAFF
TRBV20-1	TRBJ1-5	CSARRGWSGNQPQHF
TRBV6-2/TRBV6-3	TRBJ1-1	CASSYRGPRTEAFF
TRBV20-1	TRBJ2-1	CSARRPRSYNEQFF
TRBV20-1	TRBJ2-3	CSAGTSGGAEDTQYF
TRBV4-2	TRBJ1-2	CASSLEGHQLYYGYTF
TRBV7-2	TRBJ2-3	CASSLLGGSGTDTQYF
TRBV19	TRBJ1-5	CASSIWGQLNQPQHF
TRBV20-1	TRBJ2-5	CSARAGGQETQYF
TRBV4-2	TRBJ2-1	CASSQETALSREQFF
TRBV20-1	TRBJ2-3	CSAISTSGSSTDTQYF
TRBV28	TRBJ1-5	CASRKGFGNQPQHF
TRBV5-1	TRBJ1-1	CASSGHRIGNTEAFF
TRBV5-1	TRBJ2-1	CASSLVPSGGASANEQFF
TRBV7-2	TRBJ2-5	CASSSGGQGQETQYF
TRBV7-9	TRBJ2-7	CASSYLSYEQYF
TRBV11-2	TRBJ2-2	CASRPTRAGELFF
TRBV9	TRBJ1-3	CASSAGLISGNTIYF
TRBV10-1	TRBJ2-7	CVSSTGTYKQYF
TRBV5-4	TRBJ2-5	CASSAGGGETQYF
TRBV5-4	TRBJ2-5	CASSLRTARETQYF
TRBV5-1	TRBJ2-1	CASSSEPGGRGNEQFF
TRBV20-1	TRBJ1-1	CSAARGRDTEAFF
TRBV7-3	TRBJ1-5	CASTGKGGQPQHF
TRBV20-1	TRBJ1-1	CSARDFRGSTEAFF
TRBV7-3	TRBJ2-3	CASSLTEGLSTDTQYF
TRBV16	TRBJ1-2	CASSQSDINYGYTF
TRBV7-9	TRBJ2-5	CASSSATGFQETQYF
TRBV9	TRBJ1-1	CASSVSGGTEAFF
TRBV19	TRBJ2-7	CASSTDRVGYEQYF
TRBV27	TRBJ1-6	CASSALTGGSYNSPLHF
TRBV6-4	TRBJ2-1	CASSDSDRNEQFF
TRBV7-9	TRBJ2-1	CASRDTMSEQFF
TRBV7-2	TRBJ2-7	CASRTSGGVGEQYF
TRBV29-1	TRBJ2-3	CSADRDRTDTQYF
TRBV6-2/TRBV6-3	TRBJ2-1	CASSYILGLAEYEQFF
TRBV7-8	TRBJ2-2	CASSFTRDRDTGELFF
TRBV6-1	TRBJ1-2	CASRFRSAGGYTF
TRBV7-2	TRBJ1-6	CASSLMDPAYSPLHF
TRBV12-3/TRBV12-4	TRBJ2-3	CASRPLRTGITDTQYF
TRBV9	TRBJ1-5	CASSVYPTENQPQHF
TRBV28	TRBJ2-4	CASSIVSGIGGIQYF
TRBV12-3/TRBV12-4	TRBJ2-3	CASSFGLSGDTQYF
TRBV20-1	TRBJ2-3	CSAGSGGITDTQYF
TRBV12-3/TRBV12-4	TRBJ2-1	CASSPGSLGGNEQFF
TRBV12-3/TRBV12-4	TRBJ1-5	CASSLDGGVNQPQHF
TRBV7-3	TRBJ2-1	CASSLRGGDMEQFF
TRBV20-1	TRBJ2-4	CSAAHLPKNIQYF